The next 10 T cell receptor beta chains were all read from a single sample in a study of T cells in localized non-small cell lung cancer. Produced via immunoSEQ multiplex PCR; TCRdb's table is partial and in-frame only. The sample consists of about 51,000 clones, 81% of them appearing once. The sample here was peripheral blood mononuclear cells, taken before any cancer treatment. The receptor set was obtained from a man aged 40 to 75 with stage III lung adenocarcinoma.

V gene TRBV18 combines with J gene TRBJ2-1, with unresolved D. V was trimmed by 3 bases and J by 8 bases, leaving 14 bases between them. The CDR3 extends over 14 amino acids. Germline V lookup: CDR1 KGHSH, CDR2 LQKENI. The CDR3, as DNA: TGTGCCAGCTCACCCACACACCAATACGATGAGCAGTTCTTC. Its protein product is CASSPTHQYDEQFF. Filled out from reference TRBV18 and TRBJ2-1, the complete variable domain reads NAGVMQNPRHLVRRRGQEARLRCSPMKGHSHVYWYRQLPEEGLKFMVYLQKENIIDESGMPKERFSAEFPKEGPSILRIQQVVRGDSAAYFCASSPTHQYDEQFFGPGTRLTVL.

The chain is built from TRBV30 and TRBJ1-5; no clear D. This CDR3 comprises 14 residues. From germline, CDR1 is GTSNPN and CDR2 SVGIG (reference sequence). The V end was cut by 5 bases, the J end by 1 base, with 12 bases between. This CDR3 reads CAWGGGESNQPQHF. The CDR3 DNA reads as TGTGCCTGGGGAGGAGGAGAAAGCAATCAGCCCCAGCATTTT.

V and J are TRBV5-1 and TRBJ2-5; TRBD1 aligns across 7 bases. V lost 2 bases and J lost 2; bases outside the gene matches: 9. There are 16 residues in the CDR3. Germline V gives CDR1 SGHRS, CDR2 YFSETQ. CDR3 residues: CASSFYRDRPQETQYF. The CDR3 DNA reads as TGCGCCAGCAGCTTTTACCGGGACAGACCTCAAGAGACCCAGTACTTC.

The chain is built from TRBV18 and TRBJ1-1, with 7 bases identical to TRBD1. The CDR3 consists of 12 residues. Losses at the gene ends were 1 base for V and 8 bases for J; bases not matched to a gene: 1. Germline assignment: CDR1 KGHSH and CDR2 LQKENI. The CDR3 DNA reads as TGTGCCAGCTCACCACAGGGACAGGAAGCTTTCTTT. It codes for CASSPQGQEAFF.

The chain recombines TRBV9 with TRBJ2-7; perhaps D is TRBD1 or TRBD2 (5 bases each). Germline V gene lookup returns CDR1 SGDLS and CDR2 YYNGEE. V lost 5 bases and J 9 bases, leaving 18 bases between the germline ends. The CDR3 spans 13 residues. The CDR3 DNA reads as TGTGCCAGCAGTCGTCTCGTGGGGGACCGGCAGTACTTC. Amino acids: CASSRLVGDRQYF.

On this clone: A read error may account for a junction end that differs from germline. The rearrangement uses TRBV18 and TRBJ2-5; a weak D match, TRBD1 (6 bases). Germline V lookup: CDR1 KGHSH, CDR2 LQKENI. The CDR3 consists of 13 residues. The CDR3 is CASRSGAGESQYF. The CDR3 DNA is TGTGCCAGCCGTTCCGGGGCAGGGGAGAGCCAGTACTTC.

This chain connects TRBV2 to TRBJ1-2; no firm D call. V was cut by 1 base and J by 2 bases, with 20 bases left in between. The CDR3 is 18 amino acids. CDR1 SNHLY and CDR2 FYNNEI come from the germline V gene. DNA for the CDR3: TGTGCCAGCAGTGAAGGGGTAGGCAGCCTGAGTGGAAACTATGGCTACACCTTC. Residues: CASSEGVGSLSGNYGYTF.

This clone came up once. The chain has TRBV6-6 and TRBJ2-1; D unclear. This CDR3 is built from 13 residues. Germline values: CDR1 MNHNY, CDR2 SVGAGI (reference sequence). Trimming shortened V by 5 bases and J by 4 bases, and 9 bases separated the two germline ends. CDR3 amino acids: CASSPGTYNEQFF. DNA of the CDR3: TGTGCCAGCAGTCCTGGAACTTACAATGAGCAGTTCTTC.

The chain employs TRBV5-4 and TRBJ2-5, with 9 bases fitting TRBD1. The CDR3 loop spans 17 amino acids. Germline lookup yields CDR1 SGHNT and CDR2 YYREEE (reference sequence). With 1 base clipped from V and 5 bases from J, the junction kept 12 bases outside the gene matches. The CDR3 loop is CASSLNGYRGRWETQYF. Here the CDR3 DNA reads TGTGCCAGCAGCTTGAACGGGTACAGGGGGCGTTGGGAGACCCAGTACTTC.

The CDR3 is CAISESREQYF. The CDR3 DNA sequence: TGTGCCATCAGTGAGTCGCGAGAGCAGTACTTC. V usage is TRBV10-3 and J usage is TRBJ2-7; D is uncertain. CDR1 ENHRY and CDR2 SYGVKD come from the germline V gene. Deletions cut 0 bases from V and 7 bases from J, with 4 bases between. CDR3 length: 11 amino acids.